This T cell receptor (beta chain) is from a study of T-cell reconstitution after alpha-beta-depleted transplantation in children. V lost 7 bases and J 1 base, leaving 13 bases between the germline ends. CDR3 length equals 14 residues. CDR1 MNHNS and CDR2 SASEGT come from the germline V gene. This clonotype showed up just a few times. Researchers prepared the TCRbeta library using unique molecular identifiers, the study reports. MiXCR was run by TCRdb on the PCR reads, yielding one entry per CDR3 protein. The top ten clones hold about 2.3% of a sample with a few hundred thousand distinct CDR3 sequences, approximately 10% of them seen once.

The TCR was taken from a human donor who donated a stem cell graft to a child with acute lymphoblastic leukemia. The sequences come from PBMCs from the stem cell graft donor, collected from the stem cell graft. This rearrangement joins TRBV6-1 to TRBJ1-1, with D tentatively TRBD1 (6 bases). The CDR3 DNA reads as TGTGCCAGCAAAGGTCCGGGGGCGAACACTGAAGCTTTCTTT. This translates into CASKGPGANTEAFF.